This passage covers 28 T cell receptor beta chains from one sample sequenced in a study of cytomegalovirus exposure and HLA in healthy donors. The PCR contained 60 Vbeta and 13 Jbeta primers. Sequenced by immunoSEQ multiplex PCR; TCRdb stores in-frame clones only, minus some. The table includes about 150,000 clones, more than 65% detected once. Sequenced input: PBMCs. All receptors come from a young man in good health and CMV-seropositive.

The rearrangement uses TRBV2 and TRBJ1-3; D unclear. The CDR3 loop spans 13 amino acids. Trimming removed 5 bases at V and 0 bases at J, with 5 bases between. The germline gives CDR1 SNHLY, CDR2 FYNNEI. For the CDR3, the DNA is TGTGCCAGCAGTCCCATCTCTGGAAACACCATATATTTT. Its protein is CASSPISGNTIYF. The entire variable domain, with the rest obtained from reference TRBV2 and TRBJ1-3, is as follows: EPEVTQTPSHQVTQMGQEVILRCVPISNHLYFYWYRQILGQKVEFLVSFYNNEISEKSEIFDDQFSVERPDGSNFTLKIRSTKLEDSAMYFCASSPISGNTIYFGEGSWLTVV.

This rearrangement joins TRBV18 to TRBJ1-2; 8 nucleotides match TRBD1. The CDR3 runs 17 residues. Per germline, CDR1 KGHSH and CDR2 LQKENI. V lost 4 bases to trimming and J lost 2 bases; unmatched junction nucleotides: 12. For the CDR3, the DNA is TGTGCCAGCTCACAGGGGGACAGGTGGATCTTAAACTATGGCTACACCTTC. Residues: CASSQGDRWILNYGYTF.

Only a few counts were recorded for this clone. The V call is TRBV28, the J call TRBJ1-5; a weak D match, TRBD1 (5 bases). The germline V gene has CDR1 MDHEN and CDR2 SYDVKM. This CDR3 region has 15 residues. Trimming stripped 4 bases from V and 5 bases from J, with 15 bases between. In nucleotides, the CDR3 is TGTGCCAGCAGTTCCGGGACTTATAGGTATCAGCCCCAGCATTTT. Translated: CASSSGTYRYQPQHF.

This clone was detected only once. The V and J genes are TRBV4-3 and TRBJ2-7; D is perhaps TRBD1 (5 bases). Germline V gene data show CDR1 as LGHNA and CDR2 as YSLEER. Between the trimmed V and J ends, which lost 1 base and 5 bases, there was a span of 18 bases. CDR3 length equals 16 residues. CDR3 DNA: TGCGCCAGCAGCCAAGTGGTTATGTGGACATCCCACGAGCAGTACTTC. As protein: CASSQVVMWTSHEQYF.

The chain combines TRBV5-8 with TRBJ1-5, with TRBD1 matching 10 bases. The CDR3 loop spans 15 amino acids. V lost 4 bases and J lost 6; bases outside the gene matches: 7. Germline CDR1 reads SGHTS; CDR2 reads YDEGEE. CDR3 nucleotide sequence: TGTGCCAGCAGCCCGACAGGGGGCGCGGGTCAGCCCCAGCATTTT. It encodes CASSPTGGAGQPQHF.

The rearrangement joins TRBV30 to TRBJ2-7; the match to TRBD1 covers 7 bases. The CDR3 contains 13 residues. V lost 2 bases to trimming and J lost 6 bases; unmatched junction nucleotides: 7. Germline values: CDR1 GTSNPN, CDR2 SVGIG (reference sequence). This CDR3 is CAWSRDRVGEQYF. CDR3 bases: TGTGCCTGGAGTCGGGACAGAGTAGGCGAGCAGTACTTC.

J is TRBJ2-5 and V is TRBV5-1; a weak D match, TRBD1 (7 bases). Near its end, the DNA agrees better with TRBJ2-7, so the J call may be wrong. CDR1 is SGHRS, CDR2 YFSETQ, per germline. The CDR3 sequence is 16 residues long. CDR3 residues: CASSLGQGGITYEQYF. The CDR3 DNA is TGCGCCAGCAGCTTGGGGCAGGGGGGCATCACCTACGAGCAGTACTTC.

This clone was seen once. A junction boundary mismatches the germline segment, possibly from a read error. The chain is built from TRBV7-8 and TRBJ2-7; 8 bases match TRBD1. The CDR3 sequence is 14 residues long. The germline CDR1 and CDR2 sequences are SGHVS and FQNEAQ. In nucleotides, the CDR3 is TGTGCCAGCAGCACGCGGACAGGGCCTCACGAGCAGCACTTC. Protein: CASSTRTGPHEQHF.

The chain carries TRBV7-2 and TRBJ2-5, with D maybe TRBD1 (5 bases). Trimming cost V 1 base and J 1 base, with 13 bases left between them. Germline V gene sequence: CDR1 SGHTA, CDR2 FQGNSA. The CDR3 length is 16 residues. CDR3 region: CASSLVMGRAQETQYF. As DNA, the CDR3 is TGTGCCAGCAGCTTAGTCATGGGCAGGGCCCAAGAGACCCAGTACTTC.

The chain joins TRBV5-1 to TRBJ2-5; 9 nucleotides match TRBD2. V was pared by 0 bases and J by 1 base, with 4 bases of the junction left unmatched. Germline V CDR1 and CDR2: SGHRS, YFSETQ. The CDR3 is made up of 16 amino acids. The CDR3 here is CASSLANSGSQETQYF. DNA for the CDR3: TGCGCCAGCAGCTTGGCCAATAGCGGGAGCCAAGAGACCCAGTACTTC.

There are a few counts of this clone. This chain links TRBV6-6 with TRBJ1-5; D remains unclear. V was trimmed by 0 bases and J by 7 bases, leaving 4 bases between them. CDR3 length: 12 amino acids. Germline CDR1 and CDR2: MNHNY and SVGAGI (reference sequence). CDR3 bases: TGTGCCAGCAGTTACTCGAGCCAGCCCCAGCATTTT. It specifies CASSYSSQPQHF.

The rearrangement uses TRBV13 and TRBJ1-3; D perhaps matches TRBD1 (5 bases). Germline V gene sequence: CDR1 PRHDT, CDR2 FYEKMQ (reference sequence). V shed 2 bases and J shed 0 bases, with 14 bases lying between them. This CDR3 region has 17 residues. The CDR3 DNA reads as TGTGCCAGCAGCTTATCCCCGGGGGGGGGCTCTGGAAACACCATATATTTT. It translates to CASSLSPGGGSGNTIYF.

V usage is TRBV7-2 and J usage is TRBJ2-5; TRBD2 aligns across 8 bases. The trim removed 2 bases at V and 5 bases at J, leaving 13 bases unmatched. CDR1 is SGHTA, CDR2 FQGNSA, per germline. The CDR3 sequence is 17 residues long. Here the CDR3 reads CASSLPPQRELRETQYF. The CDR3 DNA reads TGTGCCAGCAGCTTACCTCCCCAGCGGGAGTTACGGGAGACCCAGTACTTC.

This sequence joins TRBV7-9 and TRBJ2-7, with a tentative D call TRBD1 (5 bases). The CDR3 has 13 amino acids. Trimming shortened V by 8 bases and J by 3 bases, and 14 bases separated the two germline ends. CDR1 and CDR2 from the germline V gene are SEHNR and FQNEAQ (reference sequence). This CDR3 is CASGDSNDYEQYF. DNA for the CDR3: TGTGCCAGCGGTGACAGTAATGACTACGAGCAGTACTTC.

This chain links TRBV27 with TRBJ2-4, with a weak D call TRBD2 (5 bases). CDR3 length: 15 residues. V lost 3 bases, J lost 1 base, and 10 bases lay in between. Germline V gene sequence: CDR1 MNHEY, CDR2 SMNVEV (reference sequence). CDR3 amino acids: CASSFTVAAKNIQYF. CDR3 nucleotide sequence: TGTGCCAGCAGTTTTACGGTAGCGGCCAAAAACATTCAGTACTTC.

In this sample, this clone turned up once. In DNA, the CDR3 is TGCGCCAGCAGCCATCCCGGACAGGGGAAAGCAGATACGCAGTATTTT. This gives the protein CASSHPGQGKADTQYF. This chain joins TRBV4-3 and TRBJ2-3; 9 nucleotides line up with TRBD1. The CDR3 consists of 16 residues. From germline, CDR1 is LGHNA and CDR2 YSLEER. V was pared by 3 bases and J by 4 bases, with 8 bases of the junction left unmatched.

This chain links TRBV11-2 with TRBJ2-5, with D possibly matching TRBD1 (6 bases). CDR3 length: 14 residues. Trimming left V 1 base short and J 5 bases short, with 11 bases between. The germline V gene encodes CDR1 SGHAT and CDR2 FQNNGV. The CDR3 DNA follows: TGTGCCAGCAGCTTAGCACAGGGCGGGGAGACCCAGTACTTC. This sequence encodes CASSLAQGGETQYF.

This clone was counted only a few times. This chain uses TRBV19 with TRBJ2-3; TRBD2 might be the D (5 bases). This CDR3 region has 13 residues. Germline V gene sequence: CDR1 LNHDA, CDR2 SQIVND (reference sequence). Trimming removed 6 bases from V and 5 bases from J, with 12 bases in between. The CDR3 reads CASRSGNGDTQYF. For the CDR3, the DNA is TGTGCCAGTAGGTCGGGGAACGGAGATACGCAGTATTTT.

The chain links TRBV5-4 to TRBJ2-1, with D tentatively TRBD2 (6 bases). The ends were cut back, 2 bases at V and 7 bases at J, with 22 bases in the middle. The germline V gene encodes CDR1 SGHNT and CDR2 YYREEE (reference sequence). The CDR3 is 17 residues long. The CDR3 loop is CASSLTRLGVGGNEQFF. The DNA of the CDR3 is TGTGCCAGCAGCTTAACCCGGCTGGGGGTCGGAGGGAATGAGCAGTTCTTC.

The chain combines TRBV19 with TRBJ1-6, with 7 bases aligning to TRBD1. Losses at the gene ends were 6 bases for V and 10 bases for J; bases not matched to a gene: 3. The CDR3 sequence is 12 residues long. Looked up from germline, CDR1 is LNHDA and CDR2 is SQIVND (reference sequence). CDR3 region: CASRRQGSPLHF. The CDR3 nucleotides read TGTGCCAGTAGAAGACAGGGATCACCCCTCCACTTT.

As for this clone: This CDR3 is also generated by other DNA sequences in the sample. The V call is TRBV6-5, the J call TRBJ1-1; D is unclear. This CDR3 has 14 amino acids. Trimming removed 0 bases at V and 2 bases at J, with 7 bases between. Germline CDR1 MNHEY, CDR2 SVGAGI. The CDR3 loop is CASSYSPGNTEAFF. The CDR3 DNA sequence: TGTGCCAGCAGTTACTCACCAGGTAACACTGAAGCTTTCTTT.

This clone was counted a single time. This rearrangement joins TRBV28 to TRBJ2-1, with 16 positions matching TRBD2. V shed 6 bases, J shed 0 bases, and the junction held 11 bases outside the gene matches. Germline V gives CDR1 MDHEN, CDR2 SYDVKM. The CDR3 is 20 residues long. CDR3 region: CASSSNPGLAGGTSYNEQFF. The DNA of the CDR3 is TGTGCCAGCAGCAGCAACCCGGGACTAGCGGGAGGGACCTCCTACAATGAGCAGTTCTTC. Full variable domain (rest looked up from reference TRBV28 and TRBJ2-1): DVKVTQSSRYLVKRTGEKVFLECVQDMDHENMFWYRQDPGLGLRLIYFSYDVKMKEKGDIPEGYSVSREKKERFSLILESASTNQTSMYLCASSSNPGLAGGTSYNEQFFGPGTRLTVL.

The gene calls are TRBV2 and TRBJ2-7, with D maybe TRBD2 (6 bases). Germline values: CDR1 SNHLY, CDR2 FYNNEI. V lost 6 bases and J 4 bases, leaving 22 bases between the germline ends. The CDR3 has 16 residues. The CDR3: CASRARRDFGTYEQYF. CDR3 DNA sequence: TGTGCCAGCAGAGCCCGTCGGGACTTTGGGACGTACGAGCAGTACTTC.

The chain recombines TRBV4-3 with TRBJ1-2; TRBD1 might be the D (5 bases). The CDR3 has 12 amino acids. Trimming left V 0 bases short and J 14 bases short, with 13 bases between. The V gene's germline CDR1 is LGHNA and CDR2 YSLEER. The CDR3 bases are TGCGCCAGCAGCCAAGATGCGCAGGGTCATACCTTC. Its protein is CASSQDAQGHTF.

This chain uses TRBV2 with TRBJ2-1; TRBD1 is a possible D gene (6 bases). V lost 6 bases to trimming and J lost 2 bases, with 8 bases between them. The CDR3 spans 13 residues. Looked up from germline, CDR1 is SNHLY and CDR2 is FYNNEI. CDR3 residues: CASRDSTYNEQFF. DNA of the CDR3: TGTGCCAGCAGGGACAGTACCTACAATGAGCAGTTCTTC.

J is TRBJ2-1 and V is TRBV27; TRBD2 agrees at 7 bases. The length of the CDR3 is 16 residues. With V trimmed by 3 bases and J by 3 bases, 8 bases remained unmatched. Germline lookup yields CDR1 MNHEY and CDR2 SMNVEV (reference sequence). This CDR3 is CASSFYSGELYNEQFF. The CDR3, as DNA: TGTGCCAGCAGTTTTTACAGCGGGGAACTCTACAATGAGCAGTTCTTC.

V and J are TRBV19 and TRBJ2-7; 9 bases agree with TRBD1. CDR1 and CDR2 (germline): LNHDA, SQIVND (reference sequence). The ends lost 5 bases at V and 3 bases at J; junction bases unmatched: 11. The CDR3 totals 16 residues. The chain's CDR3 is CASSPSKGQGYYEQYF. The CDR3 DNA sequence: TGTGCCAGTAGTCCCTCAAAGGGACAGGGATACTACGAGCAGTACTTC.

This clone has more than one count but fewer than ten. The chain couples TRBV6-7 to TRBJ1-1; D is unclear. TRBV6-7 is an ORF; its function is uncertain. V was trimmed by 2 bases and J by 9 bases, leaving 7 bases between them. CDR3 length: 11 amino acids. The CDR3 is CASSYPFQAFF. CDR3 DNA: TGTGCCAGCAGTTACCCGTTCCAAGCTTTCTTT.